Listed here are 8 T cell receptor beta chains from one sample, sequenced in a study of blood T cells in healthy people across ages. Sample-barcoded 5' priming and a J-beta primer mix drove a second PCR of about 6 to 12 cycles. One entry per CDR3 protein, called by TCRdb with MiXCR from the 5' RACE reads. The sample yields some 550,000 distinct CDR3 sequences, around 50% seen once. The source material was blood. All receptors come from a man older than 75 in good health.

V is TRBV20-1 and J is TRBJ2-4; D possibly uses TRBD1 or TRBD2 (5 bases each). Germline CDR1 and CDR2: DFQATT and SNEGSKA (reference sequence). Trimming cost V 3 bases and J 8 bases, with 11 bases left between them. This CDR3 has 12 amino acids. CDR3 protein: CSASASRDIQYF. The CDR3 DNA sequence: TGCAGTGCTAGCGCTAGCAGGGACATTCAGTACTTC.

CDR3 region: CASSGGQGGQEAQYF. The CDR3 nucleotides read TGTGCCAGCAGTGGAGGACAGGGAGGGCAAGAGGCCCAGTACTTC. This chain uses TRBV25-1 with TRBJ2-7, with TRBD1 as a possible D gene (8 bases). Germline CDR1 is MGHDK and CDR2 is SYGVNS. The CDR3 has 15 amino acids. V lost 4 bases to trimming and J lost 10 bases, with 23 bases between them.

The rearrangement uses TRBV18 and TRBJ1-2; 8 bases fit TRBD1. This CDR3 region has 17 residues. CDR1 is KGHSH and CDR2 is LQKENI in the germline V gene. The ends lost 5 bases at V and 3 bases at J; junction bases unmatched: 14. The CDR3 sequence is CASSTGPPGGADYGYTF. The CDR3 region has the DNA TGTGCCAGCTCAACAGGACCCCCAGGGGGCGCGGACTATGGCTACACCTTC.

This clonotype has just a few counts. The chain joins TRBV7-2 to TRBJ2-1; 7 nucleotides align to TRBD2. Germline V gene data show CDR1 as SGHTA and CDR2 as FQGNSA. V lost 5 bases to trimming and J lost 10 bases; unmatched junction nucleotides: 14. The CDR3 spans 15 residues. The CDR3 nucleotides read TGTGCCAGCAGCCCCGATGGGGCTAGCGGAACCGAGCAGTTCTTC. This codes for CASSPDGASGTEQFF.

The V call is TRBV6-2 or TRBV6-3, the J call TRBJ2-1; TRBD1 is a possible D gene (5 bases). This CDR3 spans 17 amino acids. Germline CDR1 MNHEY, CDR2 SVGEGT. Between the trimmed V and J ends, which lost 4 bases and 6 bases, there was a span of 22 bases. The CDR3 spells CASSSYTQGLRSNEQFF. CDR3 nucleotides: TGTGCCAGCAGTTCATACACGCAGGGTTTACGAAGCAATGAGCAGTTCTTC.

V usage is TRBV9 and J usage is TRBJ2-7; no firm D call. Trimming stripped 0 bases from V and 0 bases from J, with 7 bases between. Germline V CDR1 and CDR2: SGDLS, YYNGEE. CDR3 length: 14 amino acids. In nucleotides, the CDR3 is TGTGCCAGCAGCGTAGAGCCCAGCTCCTACGAGCAGTACTTC. Its translation is CASSVEPSSYEQYF.

The V gene is TRBV6-6, the J gene TRBJ2-7; 7 bases line up with TRBD1. V dropped 5 bases and J dropped 7; count of bases not matched to a gene: 11. This CDR3 spans 14 amino acids. Per the germline V gene, CDR1 is MNHNY and CDR2 is SVGAGI (reference sequence). The CDR3 reads CASSQNRGNNEQYF. The CDR3, as DNA: TGTGCCAGCAGTCAGAACAGGGGCAACAATGAGCAGTACTTC.

This clonotype was detected only a few times. This chain uses TRBV9 with TRBJ2-7, with D uncertain. Trimming shortened V by 0 bases and J by 7 bases, and 14 bases separated the two germline ends. Germline CDR1 SGDLS, CDR2 YYNGEE. The CDR3 loop spans 14 amino acids. In DNA, the CDR3 is TGTGCCAGCAGCGTAGGTCCAGGCGCCTTGGAGCAGTACTTC. The encoded protein is CASSVGPGALEQYF.